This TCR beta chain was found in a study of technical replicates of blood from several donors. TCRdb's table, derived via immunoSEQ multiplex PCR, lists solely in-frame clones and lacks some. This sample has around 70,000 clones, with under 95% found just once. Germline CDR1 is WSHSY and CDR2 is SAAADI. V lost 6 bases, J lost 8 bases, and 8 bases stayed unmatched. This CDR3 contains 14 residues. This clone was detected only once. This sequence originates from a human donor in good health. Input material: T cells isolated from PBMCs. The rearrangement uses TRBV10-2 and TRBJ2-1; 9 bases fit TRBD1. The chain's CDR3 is CASRSGQGLYEQFF. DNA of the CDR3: TGCGCCAGCAGATCGGGACAGGGATTGTATGAGCAGTTCTTC.